The 29 T cell receptor beta chains below all came from one sample that was sequenced in a study of beta chain features in type 1 diabetes. Sequencing targeted expressed TCRB transcripts, as all isolated RNA had been reverse transcribed. Sequenced by immunoSEQ multiplex PCR; TCRdb stores in-frame clones only, minus some. The sample shows 680,000 or so clones, around 15% of them seen only once. The specimen was naive CD4+ T cells from blood. The receptors were sampled from a man between 18 and 29 years old in good health.

The chain combines TRBV7-8 with TRBJ1-5, with D unclear. The germline V and J ends were trimmed by 0 bases and 1 base, with 13 bases remaining between them. CDR1 is SGHVS, CDR2 FQNEAQ, per germline. The CDR3 loop spans 17 amino acids. The DNA of the CDR3 is TGTGCCAGCAGCTTAGCGAGCGGCAGTCTGAGCAATCAGCCCCAGCATTTT. Protein: CASSLASGSLSNQPQHF. Variable domain in full (rest from reference TRBV7-8 and TRBJ1-5): GAGVSQSPRYKVAKRGQDVALRCDPISGHVSLFWYQQALGQGPEFLTYFQNEAQLDKSGLPSDRFFAERPEGSVSTLKIQRTQQEDSAVYLCASSLASGSLSNQPQHFGDGTRLSIL.

This sequence joins TRBV6-5 and TRBJ1-3; 8 bases are a match to TRBD1. In germline, CDR1 is MNHEY, CDR2 SVGAGI. With 4 bases clipped from V and 4 bases from J, the junction kept 9 bases outside the gene matches. The CDR3 covers 16 residues. CDR3 in amino acids: CASSSDRALIGNTIYF. The DNA of the CDR3 is TGTGCCAGCAGTTCGGACAGGGCATTAATCGGAAACACCATATATTTT.

This clone turned up a few times. The same CDR3 arises from other DNA sequences in this sample as well. The rearrangement uses TRBV29-1 and TRBJ1-2, with TRBD1 as a possible D gene (6 bases). The ends were cut back, 4 bases at V and 2 bases at J, with 8 bases in the middle. CDR1 is SQVTM and CDR2 is ANQGSEA in the germline V gene. This CDR3 is 12 amino acids long. CDR3 sequence reads: CSVAQGNYGYTF. CDR3 nucleotide sequence: TGCAGCGTTGCCCAGGGGAACTATGGCTACACCTTC. Complete variable domain (other parts from reference TRBV29-1 and TRBJ1-2): SAVISQKPSRDICQRGTSLTIQCQVDSQVTMMFWYRQQPGQSLTLIATANQGSEATYESGFVIDKFPISRPNLTFSTLTVSNMSPEDSSIYLCSVAQGNYGYTFGSGTRLTVV.

Concerning this clone itself: One end of the junction varies from germline; a read error may be responsible. This chain links TRBV2 with TRBJ1-1, with 7 bases identical to TRBD1. CDR3 length equals 11 residues. CDR1 is SNHLY, CDR2 FYNNEI, per germline. The CDR3 loop is CASSESDQGEF. CDR3 DNA sequence: TGTGCCAGCAGTGAATCAGATCAGGGGGAATTT.

This clone has just a few counts. This chain connects TRBV5-4 to TRBJ2-5; no definite D call. Trimming cost V 1 base and J 4 bases, with 8 bases left between them. The germline CDR1 and CDR2 sequences are SGHNT and YYREEE (reference sequence). The CDR3 consists of 13 residues. As DNA, the CDR3 is TGTGCCAGCAGCTTGAGTGACGGAGAGACCCAGTACTTC. This codes for CASSLSDGETQYF.

The V call is TRBV28, the J call TRBJ1-1; D call uncertain. The germline V gene has CDR1 MDHEN and CDR2 SYDVKM. V was pared by 3 bases and J by 2 bases, with 1 base between. The CDR3 is 11 amino acids. DNA for the CDR3: TGTGCCAGCAGTTTCAACACTGAAGCTTTCTTT. Its protein is CASSFNTEAFF.

This clone was seen more than once but under ten times. One end of the junction varies from germline; a read error may be responsible. In DNA, the CDR3 is TGCGCCAGCAGCCAAGAACCAGGCGGGGCCAGCTCCTACAATGAGCAGTTCTTC. Its protein is CASSQEPGGASSYNEQFF. This rearrangement joins TRBV5-4 to TRBJ2-1, with D possibly being TRBD2 (6 bases). Germline CDR1 and CDR2: SGHNT and YYREEE (reference sequence). The length of the CDR3 is 18 residues.

V gene TRBV5-1 combines with J gene TRBJ2-7; TRBD1 agrees at 7 bases. J was trimmed by 10 bases and V by 0 bases; bases with no gene match: 10. There are 14 residues in the CDR3. Germline V gene sequence: CDR1 SGHRS, CDR2 YFSETQ. This CDR3 is CASSLGHVGTEQYF. The CDR3 region has the DNA TGCGCCAGCAGCTTGGGGCATGTCGGGACAGAACAGTACTTC.

V and J are TRBV19 and TRBJ2-7, with no clear D. The germline V gene has CDR1 LNHDA and CDR2 SQIVND (reference sequence). This CDR3 spans 10 amino acids. The ends were cut back, 6 bases at V and 6 bases at J, with 6 bases in the middle. The CDR3 sequence: CASRGSEQYF. In DNA form, the CDR3 reads TGTGCCAGTAGGGGCTCCGAGCAGTACTTC.

The chain is built from TRBV7-2 and TRBJ1-1; no clear D. CDR1 is SGHTA, CDR2 FQGNSA, per germline. Trimming stripped 1 base from V and 8 bases from J, with 11 bases between. There are 13 residues in the CDR3. In nucleotides, the CDR3 is TGTGCCAGCAGCTTAGGCTTTCGTCGGGAAGCTTTCTTT. Amino acid sequence: CASSLGFRREAFF.

This clone was counted a few times. This chain joins TRBV25-1 and TRBJ2-2; no clear D gene. V dropped 1 base and J dropped 0 bases, with 9 bases sitting between them. Germline values: CDR1 MGHDK, CDR2 SYGVNS. The CDR3 length is 16 residues. CDR3 in amino acids: CASSELAGTNTGELFF. The CDR3 DNA is TGTGCCAGCAGTGAATTGGCAGGAACGAACACCGGGGAGCTGTTTTTT.

The chain is built from TRBV9 and TRBJ2-7; weak D call: TRBD1 (5 bases). The V gene's germline CDR1 is SGDLS and CDR2 YYNGEE. The CDR3 extends over 14 amino acids. With 8 bases removed from V and 4 bases from J, the gap between germline ends came to 19 bases. The CDR3 bases are TGTGCCAGTCCGCATTTTTTTCAGGGTTACGAGCAGTACTTC. This encodes CASPHFFQGYEQYF.

The chain is built from TRBV7-9 and TRBJ1-1, with D possibly matching TRBD1 (6 bases). This CDR3 contains 14 residues. Trimming took off 4 bases at V and 2 bases at J, with 11 bases between the two ends. Germline V gives CDR1 SEHNR, CDR2 FQNEAQ (reference sequence). The CDR3 reads CASSSHRDNTEAFF. CDR3 bases: TGTGCCAGCAGCTCCCACAGGGACAACACTGAAGCTTTCTTT.

V is TRBV6-5 and J is TRBJ2-3; D might be TRBD2 (5 bases). CDR3 size: 13 residues. Germline CDR1 reads MNHEY; CDR2 reads SVGAGI. Between the trimmed V and J ends, which lost 4 bases and 8 bases, there was a span of 13 bases. DNA for the CDR3: TGTGCCAGCAGTTTTAAAGCCGGAGGTACGCAGTATTTT. This sequence encodes CASSFKAGGTQYF.

This clone came up a few times. For the CDR3, the DNA is TGTGCCAGCAGTTTAGAGAGGGTACAATTCTCCTACAATGAGCAGTTCTTC. Protein product: CASSLERVQFSYNEQFF. The chain employs TRBV27 and TRBJ2-1; D perhaps matches TRBD2 (5 bases). The CDR3 length is 17 residues. Trimming left V 2 bases short and J 0 bases short, with 14 bases between. Germline V gives CDR1 MNHEY, CDR2 SMNVEV (reference sequence).

In this sample, this clone turned up a few times. This chain uses TRBV18 with TRBJ1-2; the D is unclear. Trimming left V 1 base short and J 0 bases short, with 9 bases between. From germline, CDR1 is KGHSH and CDR2 LQKENI. This CDR3 spans 15 amino acids. The CDR3 reads CASSPQAPANYGYTF. In nucleotides, the CDR3 is TGTGCCAGCTCACCACAGGCACCTGCTAACTATGGCTACACCTTC.

The table lists this clone with a few counts. The chain links TRBV15 to TRBJ2-1, with 9 nucleotides matching TRBD2. J was trimmed by 7 bases and V by 8 bases; bases with no gene match: 15. Per the germline V gene, CDR1 is LNHNV and CDR2 is YYDKDF (reference sequence). The CDR3 runs to 16 residues. The CDR3: CATHGGGRVGLNEQFF. The CDR3 DNA is TGTGCCACCCACGGGGGCGGGAGGGTTGGTTTAAATGAGCAGTTCTTC.

This chain uses TRBV7-2 with TRBJ1-1; 8 nucleotides agree with TRBD1. The CDR3 extends over 14 amino acids. Germline V gene sequence: CDR1 SGHTA, CDR2 FQGNSA. With V trimmed by 0 bases and J by 10 bases, 7 bases remained unmatched. CDR3 amino acids: CASSLALQGARAFF. The CDR3, as DNA: TGTGCCAGCAGCTTAGCGTTGCAGGGGGCGAGAGCTTTCTTT.

This clone was seen only a few times. The chain joins TRBV4-3 to TRBJ1-1; D is unresolved. V lost 2 bases and J 4 bases, leaving 20 bases between the germline ends. The V gene's germline CDR1 is LGHNA and CDR2 YSLEER. The CDR3 is 17 residues long. CDR3 sequence (DNA): TGCGCCAGCAGCCAACGAAAGAGGCTGGTGATGGGCACTGAAGCTTTCTTT. Protein sequence: CASSQRKRLVMGTEAFF.

This clone was picked up a small number of times. This chain connects TRBV5-1 to TRBJ2-5; 9 nucleotides agree with TRBD2. V shed 2 bases and J 5 bases; nucleotides not matched to a gene: 1. Germline V CDR1 and CDR2: SGHRS, YFSETQ. The CDR3 runs to 13 residues. CDR3 bases: TGCGCCAGCAGCTTCACTAGCGGGGAGACCCAGTACTTC. This sequence encodes CASSFTSGETQYF. The complete variable domain, with remaining parts taken from reference TRBV5-1 and TRBJ2-5, reads KAGVTQTPRYLIKTRGQQVTLSCSPISGHRSVSWYQQTPGQGLQFLFEYFSETQRNKGNFPGRFSGRQFSNSRSEMNVSTLELGDSALYLCASSFTSGETQYFGPGTRLLVL.

This clone turned up a few times. The J gene is TRBJ2-6, the V gene TRBV6-6; tentative D call: TRBD1 (5 bases). Trimming removed 6 bases from V and 1 base from J, with 7 bases in between. CDR1 and CDR2 (germline): MNHNY, SVGAGI (reference sequence). CDR3 size: 14 residues. The CDR3 DNA reads TGTGCCAGCAGATCAGGGTCTGGGGCCAACGTCCTGACTTTC. It encodes CASRSGSGANVLTF.

This rearrangement joins TRBV18 to TRBJ2-7; tentatively, D is TRBD1 or TRBD2 (5 bases each). Per the germline V gene, CDR1 is KGHSH and CDR2 is LQKENI. Trimming removed 5 bases from V and 5 bases from J, with 22 bases in between. The CDR3 spans 16 residues. CDR3 nucleotide sequence: TGTGCCAGCTCAGGCCGGGGCCGTCAGGTCGTAGACGAGCAGTACTTC. Residues: CASSGRGRQVVDEQYF.

The rearrangement links TRBV19 to TRBJ2-1; 11 bases map to TRBD2. V gave up 7 bases and J gave up 7 bases; unmatched junction bases: 9. Germline CDR1 and CDR2: LNHDA and SQIVND (reference sequence). The CDR3 totals 15 residues. CDR3 DNA sequence: TGTGCCAGTACGATACTAGCGGGAGCTAGAAATGAGCAGTTCTTC. Its protein product is CASTILAGARNEQFF.

This clone occurred a few times. The V and J genes are TRBV28 and TRBJ1-4; TRBD1 agrees at 7 bases. CDR1 and CDR2 from the germline V gene are MDHEN and SYDVKM. V dropped 7 bases and J dropped 2; count of bases not matched to a gene: 10. The CDR3 loop spans 16 amino acids. CDR3 coding DNA: TGTGCCAGCACCATCGACAGGGCCTTCACTAATGAAAAACTGTTTTTT. It encodes CASTIDRAFTNEKLFF.

This clone was counted a few times. The rearrangement joins TRBV7-3 to TRBJ2-7, with 8 bases that match TRBD2. This CDR3 contains 15 residues. Germline-derived CDR1 and CDR2 are SGHTA and FQGTGA. V shed 8 bases and J 0 bases; nucleotides not matched to a gene: 9. Here the CDR3 reads CASAASGLSSYEQYF. The CDR3 DNA reads TGTGCCAGCGCGGCTAGCGGGCTCAGCTCCTACGAGCAGTACTTC.

This clone was counted a few times. The chain joins TRBV29-1 to TRBJ1-2; D possibly corresponds to TRBD1 (5 bases). CDR1 and CDR2 from the germline V gene are SQVTM and ANQGSEA. Trimming removed 4 bases from V and 1 base from J, with 13 bases in between. The length of the CDR3 is 14 residues. Written as DNA, the CDR3 is TGCAGCGTTGCGGGGACCCCGGATAACTATGGCTACACCTTC. It translates to CSVAGTPDNYGYTF.

The chain couples TRBV7-9 to TRBJ1-1, with D possibly being TRBD1 (5 bases). This CDR3 has 14 amino acids. V lost 2 bases to trimming and J lost 2 bases, with 9 bases between them. Germline-derived CDR1 and CDR2 are SEHNR and FQNEAQ (reference sequence). This chain's CDR3 is CASSLFGANTEAFF. For the CDR3, the DNA is TGTGCCAGCAGCTTATTCGGGGCCAACACTGAAGCTTTCTTT. The whole variable domain, filled in from reference TRBV7-9 and TRBJ1-1, reads DTGVSQNPRHKITKRGQNVTFRCDPISEHNRLYWYRQTLGQGPEFLTYFQNEAQLEKSRLLSDRFSAERPKGSFSTLEIQRTEQGDSAMYLCASSLFGANTEAFFGQGTRLTVV.

The rearrangement links TRBV4-3 to TRBJ1-1; D not resolved. Trimming shortened V by 1 base and J by 4 bases, and 10 bases separated the two germline ends. This CDR3 contains 14 residues. Germline CDR1 reads LGHNA; CDR2 reads YSLEER. This CDR3 reads CASSQVLLSTEAFF. The CDR3 DNA follows: TGCGCCAGCAGCCAAGTCCTTTTATCCACTGAAGCTTTCTTT.

The chain links TRBV29-1 to TRBJ2-1; TRBD2 agrees at 11 bases. Per the germline V gene, CDR1 is SQVTM and CDR2 is ANQGSEA. The V gene end was trimmed by 5 bases and the J gene end by 5 bases; junction bases not matched to a gene: 2. This CDR3 region has 13 residues. CDR3 in DNA: TGCAGCGTTACTAGCGGGGGAAACAATGAGCAGTTCTTC. Its translation: CSVTSGGNNEQFF.